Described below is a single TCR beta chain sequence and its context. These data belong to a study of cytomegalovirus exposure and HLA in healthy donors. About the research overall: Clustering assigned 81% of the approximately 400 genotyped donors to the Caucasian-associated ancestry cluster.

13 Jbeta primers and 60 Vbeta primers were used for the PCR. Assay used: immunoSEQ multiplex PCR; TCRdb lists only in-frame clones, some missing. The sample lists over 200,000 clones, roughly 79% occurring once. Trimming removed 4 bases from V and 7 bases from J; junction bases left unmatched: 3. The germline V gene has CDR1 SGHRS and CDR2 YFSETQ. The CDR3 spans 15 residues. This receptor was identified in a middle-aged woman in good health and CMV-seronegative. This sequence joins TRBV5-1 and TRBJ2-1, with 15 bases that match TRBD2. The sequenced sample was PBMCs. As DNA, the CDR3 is TGCGCCAGCAGCCCCGGGACTAGCGGGGGGAATGAGCAGTTCTTC. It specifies CASSPGTSGGNEQFF.